These T cell receptor beta chains were read from a single sample in a study of blood T cell repertoires in COVID-19. The data were produced by immunoSEQ multiplex PCR, yet TCRdb's version contains in-frame clones alone and is incomplete. The table has under 150,000 clones, approximately 80% seen once. The sample consisted of peripheral blood. The receptors stem from an elderly woman in a cohort sampled during active or convalescent COVID-19. Each CDR3 is given with its conserved first and last residue. Fields, in order: D gene, J gene, clone size, V gene, CDR3 DNA, CDR3 protein. The D gene is left open where the match is weak. Size tells how often a clone was seen (once, few, many) or the class of an expanded clone, and some rows leave it out.

- | TRBJ1-1 | - | TRBV29-1 | TGCAGCGTTTGCGGCAGGGTTTGTACTGAAGCTTTCTTT | CSVCGRVCTEAFF
TRBD2 | TRBJ2-3 | - | TRBV27 | TGTGCCAGCGGACCCCTCGGGGGGAAAGATACGCAGTATTTT | CASGPLGGKDTQYF
- | TRBJ2-3 | - | TRBV18 | TGTGCCAGCTCACCGCCGGTAGGGGTTTTTAGCACAGATACGCAGTATTTT | CASSPPVGVFSTDTQYF
- | TRBJ2-3 | - | TRBV5-6 | TGTGCCAGCAGCTCGGGGTACTTCACAGATACGCAGTATTTT | CASSSGYFTDTQYF
- | TRBJ2-6 | - | TRBV27 | TGTGCCAGCAGTTTACGGGGTTCGGACGTCCTGACTTTC | CASSLRGSDVLTF
- | TRBJ2-1 | - | TRBV2 | TGTGCCAGCAAACGGGGGGCGGGACCTAATGAGCAGTTCTTC | CASKRGAGPNEQFF
TRBD1 | TRBJ1-2 | - | TRBV6-6 | TGTGCCAGCAGTGGGACAGGGGAGTATGGCTACACCTTC | CASSGTGEYGYTF
- | TRBJ2-5 | - | TRBV7-6 | TGTGCCAGCAGCTTAGCGCCAGGACAAGAGACCCAGTACTTC | CASSLAPGQETQYF
- | TRBJ2-5 | - | TRBV30 | TGTGCCTGGAGTGTACTTCGAGAGACCCAGTACTTC | CAWSVLRETQYF
TRBD1 | TRBJ1-6 | - | TRBV12-3/TRBV12-4 | TGTGCCAGCAGTAGGGACAGTCCTTCACCCCTCCACTTT | CASSRDSPSPLHF
- | TRBJ1-1 | - | TRBV7-9 | TGTGCCAGCAGCGGCTGGACAAGGAACACTGAAGCTTTCTTT | CASSGWTRNTEAFF
TRBD1 | TRBJ2-1 | - | TRBV6-5 | TGTGCCAGCAGCCCCCGGGACAGCGCTTACAATGAGCAGTTCTTC | CASSPRDSAYNEQFF
TRBD2 | TRBJ2-2 | - | TRBV5-1 | TGCGCCAGCAGCCGGCCAGAGCGGGGGTCGGGGGAGCTGTTTTTT | CASSRPERGSGELFF
- | TRBJ1-2 | - | TRBV27 | TGTGCCAGCAGTTTAAGGACACCTACTAACTATGGCTACACCTTC | CASSLRTPTNYGYTF
TRBD1 | TRBJ1-3 | few | TRBV5-1 | TGCGCCAGCAGCCCCGGGACAGGGGGAAACACCATATATTTT | CASSPGTGGNTIYF
TRBD2 | TRBJ2-1 | - | TRBV7-9 | TGTGCCAGCAGCTTCGGTAGCGGGGGGGCAAGCAATGAGCAGTTCTTC | CASSFGSGGASNEQFF
TRBD1 | TRBJ1-4 | - | TRBV19 | TGTGCCAGTAGTGTTACCGGGACAGGGGTGAAAAAACTGTTTTTT | CASSVTGTGVKKLFF
TRBD2 | TRBJ2-5 | - | TRBV7-2 | TGTGCCAGCAGAGGGGACTACCGAGAGACCCAGTACTTC | CASRGDYRETQYF
- | TRBJ1-2 | - | TRBV7-9 | TGTGCCAGCAGCTCCACAGCTAACTATGGCTACACCTTC | CASSSTANYGYTF
- | TRBJ1-1 | - | TRBV7-9 | TGTGCCAGCAGCCTCATGGGGGGCACTGAAGCTTTCTTT | CASSLMGGTEAFF
- | TRBJ2-5 | few | TRBV5-1 | TGCGCCAGCAGCTTGGGGTTGGGCAGGCAAGAGACCCAGTACTTC | CASSLGLGRQETQYF